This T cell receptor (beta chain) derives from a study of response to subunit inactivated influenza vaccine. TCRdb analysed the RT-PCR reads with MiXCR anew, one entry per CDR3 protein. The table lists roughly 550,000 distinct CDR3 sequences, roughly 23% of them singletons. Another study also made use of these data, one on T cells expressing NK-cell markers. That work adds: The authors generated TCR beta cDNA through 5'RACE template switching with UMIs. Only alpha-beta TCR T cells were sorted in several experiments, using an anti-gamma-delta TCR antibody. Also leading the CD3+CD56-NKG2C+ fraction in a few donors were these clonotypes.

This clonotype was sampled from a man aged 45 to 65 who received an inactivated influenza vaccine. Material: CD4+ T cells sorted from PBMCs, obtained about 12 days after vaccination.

Written as DNA, the CDR3 is TGTGCCAGCAGCTTAATGGGACAGGGTACTTCTGGGGCCAACGTCCTGACTTTC. Protein: CASSLMGQGTSGANVLTF. The V gene is TRBV7-8, the J gene TRBJ2-6; TRBD1 aligns across 9 bases. This CDR3 is built from 18 residues. CDR1 is SGHVS, CDR2 FQNEAQ, per germline. V gave up 2 bases and J gave up 1 base; unmatched junction bases: 6.